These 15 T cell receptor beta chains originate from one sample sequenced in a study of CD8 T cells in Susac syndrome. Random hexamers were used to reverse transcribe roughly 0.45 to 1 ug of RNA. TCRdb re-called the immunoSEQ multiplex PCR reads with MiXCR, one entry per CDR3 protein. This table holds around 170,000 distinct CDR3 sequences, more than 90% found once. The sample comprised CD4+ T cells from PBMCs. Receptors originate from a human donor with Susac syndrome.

The CDR3 reads CSARDRVTPYEQYF. Written as DNA, the CDR3 is TGCAGTGCTAGAGATAGGGTGACACCCTACGAGCAGTACTTC. V gene TRBV20-1 combines with J gene TRBJ2-7; unclear D gene. Germline V gene sequence: CDR1 DFQATT, CDR2 SNEGSKA (reference sequence). This CDR3 is built from 14 residues. V was shortened by 0 bases and J by 2 bases, with 11 bases between the two germline ends.

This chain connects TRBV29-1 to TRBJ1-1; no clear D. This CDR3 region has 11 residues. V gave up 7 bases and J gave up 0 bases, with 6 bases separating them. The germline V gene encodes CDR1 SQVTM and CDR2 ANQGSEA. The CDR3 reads CSGVLNTEAFF. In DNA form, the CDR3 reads TGCAGCGGCGTATTGAACACTGAAGCTTTCTTT. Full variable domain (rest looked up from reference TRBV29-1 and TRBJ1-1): SAVISQKPSRDICQRGTSLTIQCQVDSQVTMMFWYRQQPGQSLTLIATANQGSEATYESGFVIDKFPISRPNLTFSTLTVSNMSPEDSSIYLCSGVLNTEAFFGQGTRLTVV.

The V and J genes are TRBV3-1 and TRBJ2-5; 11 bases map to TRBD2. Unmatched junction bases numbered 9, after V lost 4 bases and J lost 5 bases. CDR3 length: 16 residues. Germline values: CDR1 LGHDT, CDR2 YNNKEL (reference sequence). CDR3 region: CASSRLAGGGRETQYF. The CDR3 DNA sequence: TGTGCCAGCAGCCGGCTAGCGGGGGGAGGTCGGGAGACCCAGTACTTC.

The CDR3 bases are TGTGCCAGCAGCGTCAGTTTTCAAGGTGAAGCTTTCTTT. It is translated as CASSVSFQGEAFF. The chain links TRBV9 to TRBJ1-1; no clear D gene. Germline V gene data show CDR1 as SGDLS and CDR2 as YYNGEE. Trimming removed 2 bases from V and 7 bases from J, with 12 bases in between. The CDR3 totals 13 residues.

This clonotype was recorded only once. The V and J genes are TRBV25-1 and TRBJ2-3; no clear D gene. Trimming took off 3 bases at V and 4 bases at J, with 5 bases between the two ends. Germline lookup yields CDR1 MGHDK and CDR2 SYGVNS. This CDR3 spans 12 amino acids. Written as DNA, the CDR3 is TGTGCCAGCAGTGATTTCTCAGATACGCAGTATTTT. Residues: CASSDFSDTQYF.

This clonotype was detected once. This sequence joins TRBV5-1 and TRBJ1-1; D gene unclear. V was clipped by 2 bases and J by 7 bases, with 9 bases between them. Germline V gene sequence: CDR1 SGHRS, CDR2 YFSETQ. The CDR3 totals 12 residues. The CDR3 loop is CASSFPGFEAFF. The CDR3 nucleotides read TGCGCCAGCAGCTTTCCGGGGTTTGAAGCTTTCTTT. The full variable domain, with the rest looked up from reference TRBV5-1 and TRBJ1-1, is KAGVTQTPRYLIKTRGQQVTLSCSPISGHRSVSWYQQTPGQGLQFLFEYFSETQRNKGNFPGRFSGRQFSNSRSEMNVSTLELGDSALYLCASSFPGFEAFFGQGTRLTVV.

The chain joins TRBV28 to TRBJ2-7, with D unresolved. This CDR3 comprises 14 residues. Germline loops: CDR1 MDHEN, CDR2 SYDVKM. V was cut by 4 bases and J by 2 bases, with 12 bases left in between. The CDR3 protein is CASSSPGLPYEQYF. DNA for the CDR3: TGTGCCAGCAGTTCGCCGGGTCTACCCTACGAGCAGTACTTC.

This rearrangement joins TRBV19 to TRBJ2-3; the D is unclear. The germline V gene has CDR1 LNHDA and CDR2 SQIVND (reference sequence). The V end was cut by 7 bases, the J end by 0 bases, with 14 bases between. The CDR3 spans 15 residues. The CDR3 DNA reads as TGTGCCAGTACCTCCCAAACCACAAGCACAGATACGCAGTATTTT. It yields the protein CASTSQTTSTDTQYF.

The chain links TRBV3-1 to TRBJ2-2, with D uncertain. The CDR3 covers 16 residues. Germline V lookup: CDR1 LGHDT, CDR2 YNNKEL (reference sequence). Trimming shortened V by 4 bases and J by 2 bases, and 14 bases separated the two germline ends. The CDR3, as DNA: TGTGCCAGCAGCCCCAACGGCCGAGATAACACCGGGGAGCTGTTTTTT. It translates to CASSPNGRDNTGELFF.

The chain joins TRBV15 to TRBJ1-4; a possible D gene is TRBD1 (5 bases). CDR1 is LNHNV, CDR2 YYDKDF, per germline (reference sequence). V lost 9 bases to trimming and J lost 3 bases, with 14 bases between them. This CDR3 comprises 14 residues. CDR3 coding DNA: TGTGCCACTTCTCAGGGTGCAGCTAATGAAAAACTGTTTTTT. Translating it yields CATSQGAANEKLFF.

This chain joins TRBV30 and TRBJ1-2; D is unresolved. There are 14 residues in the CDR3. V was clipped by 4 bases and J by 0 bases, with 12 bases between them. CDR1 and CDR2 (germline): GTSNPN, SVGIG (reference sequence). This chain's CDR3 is CAWTLPGSNYGYTF. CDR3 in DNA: TGTGCCTGGACCCTGCCCGGATCTAACTATGGCTACACCTTC.

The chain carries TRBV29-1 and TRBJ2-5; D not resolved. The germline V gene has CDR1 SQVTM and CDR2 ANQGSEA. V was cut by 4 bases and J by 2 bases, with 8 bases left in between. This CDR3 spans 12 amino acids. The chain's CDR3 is CSVAGSQETQYF. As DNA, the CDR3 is TGCAGCGTTGCTGGCAGTCAAGAGACCCAGTACTTC.

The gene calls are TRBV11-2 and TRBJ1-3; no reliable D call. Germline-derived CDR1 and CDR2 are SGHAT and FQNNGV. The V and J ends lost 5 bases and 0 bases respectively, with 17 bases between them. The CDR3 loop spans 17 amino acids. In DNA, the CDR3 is TGTGCCAGCAGCCAATCGCCGGGGTTTGACTCTGGAAACACCATATATTTT. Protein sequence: CASSQSPGFDSGNTIYF.

In DNA, the CDR3 is TGCGCCAGCAGCTTGGAGATAGCCGTCTACAATGAGCAGTTCTTC. Protein sequence: CASSLEIAVYNEQFF. The genes are TRBV5-1 and TRBJ2-1; D gene unclear. The V end was cut by 0 bases, the J end by 3 bases, with 10 bases between. This CDR3 has 15 amino acids. Germline-derived CDR1 and CDR2 are SGHRS and YFSETQ.

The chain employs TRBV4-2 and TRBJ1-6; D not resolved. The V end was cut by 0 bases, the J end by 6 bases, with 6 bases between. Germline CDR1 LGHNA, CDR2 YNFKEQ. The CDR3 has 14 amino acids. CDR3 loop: CASSQDIGNSPLHF. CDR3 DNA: TGTGCCAGCAGCCAAGATATTGGTAATTCACCCCTCCACTTT.